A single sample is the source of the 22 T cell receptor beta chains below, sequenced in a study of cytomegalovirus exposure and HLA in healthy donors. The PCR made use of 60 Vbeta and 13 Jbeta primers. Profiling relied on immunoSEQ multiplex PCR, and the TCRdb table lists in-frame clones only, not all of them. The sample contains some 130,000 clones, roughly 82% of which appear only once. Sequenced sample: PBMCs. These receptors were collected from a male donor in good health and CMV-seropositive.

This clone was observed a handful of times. CDR3 in DNA: TGCGCCAGCAGCTTGGCGGCGGACTATGGCTACACCTTC. The encoded protein is CASSLAADYGYTF. The chain uses TRBV5-1 and TRBJ1-2; D gene ambiguous. Germline V gives CDR1 SGHRS, CDR2 YFSETQ. V was shortened by 0 bases and J by 3 bases, with 6 bases between the two germline ends. CDR3 length: 13 amino acids.

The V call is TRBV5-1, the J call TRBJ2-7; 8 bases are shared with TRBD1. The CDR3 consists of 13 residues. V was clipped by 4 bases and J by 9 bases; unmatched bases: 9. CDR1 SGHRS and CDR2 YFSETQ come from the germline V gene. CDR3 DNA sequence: TGCGCCAGCAGCGGCGACAGGGGCGATGGGCAGTACTTC. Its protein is CASSGDRGDGQYF.

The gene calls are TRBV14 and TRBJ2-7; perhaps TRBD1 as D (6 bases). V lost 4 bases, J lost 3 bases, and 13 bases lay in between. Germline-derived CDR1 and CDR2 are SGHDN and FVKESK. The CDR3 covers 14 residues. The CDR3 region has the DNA TGTGCCAGCAGCCGGGACACCTATGTCTACGAGCAGTACTTC. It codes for CASSRDTYVYEQYF.

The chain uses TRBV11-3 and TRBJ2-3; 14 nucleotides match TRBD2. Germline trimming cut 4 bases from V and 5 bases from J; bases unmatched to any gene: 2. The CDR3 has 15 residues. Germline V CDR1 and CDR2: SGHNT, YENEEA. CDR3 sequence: CASSSGLAGVDTQYF. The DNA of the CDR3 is TGTGCCAGCAGCTCGGGACTAGCGGGAGTAGATACGCAGTATTTT. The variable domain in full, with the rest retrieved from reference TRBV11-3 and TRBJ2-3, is EAGVVQSPRYKIIEKKQPVAFWCNPISGHNTLYWYLQNLGQGPELLIRYENEEAVDDSQLPKDRFSAERLKGVDSTLKIQPAELGDSAVYLCASSSGLAGVDTQYFGPGTRLTVL.

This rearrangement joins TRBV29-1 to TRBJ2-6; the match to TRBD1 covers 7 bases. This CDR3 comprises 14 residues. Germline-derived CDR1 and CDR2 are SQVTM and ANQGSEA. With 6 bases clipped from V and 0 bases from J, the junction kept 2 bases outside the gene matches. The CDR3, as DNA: TGCAGCGTCCGGGACAGCTCTGGGGCCAACGTCCTGACTTTC. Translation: CSVRDSSGANVLTF.

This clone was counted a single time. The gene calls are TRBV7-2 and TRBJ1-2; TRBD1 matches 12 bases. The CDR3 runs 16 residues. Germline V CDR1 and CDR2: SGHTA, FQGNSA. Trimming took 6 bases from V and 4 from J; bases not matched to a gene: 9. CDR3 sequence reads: CASRGTGGAWSYGYTF. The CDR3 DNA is TGTGCCAGCAGAGGGACAGGGGGCGCTTGGAGCTATGGCTACACCTTC.

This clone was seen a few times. The CDR3 coding sequence is TGTGCCAGCAGTGCCACAGGGGGCCCAGAGACCCAGTACTTC. Its protein is CASSATGGPETQYF. V gene TRBV6-1 combines with J gene TRBJ2-5, with 9 nucleotides matching TRBD1. Germline CDR1 is MNHNS and CDR2 is SASEGT. J gave up 4 bases and V 4 bases, and 4 bases lay outside the gene matches. This CDR3 spans 14 amino acids.

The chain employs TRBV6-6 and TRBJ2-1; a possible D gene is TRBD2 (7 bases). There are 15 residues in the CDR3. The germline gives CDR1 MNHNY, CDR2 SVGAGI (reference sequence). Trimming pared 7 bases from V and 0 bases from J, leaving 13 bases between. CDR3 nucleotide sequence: TGTGCCAGCAATAGAGGGGGGGGCTCCTACAATGAGCAGTTCTTC. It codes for CASNRGGGSYNEQFF.

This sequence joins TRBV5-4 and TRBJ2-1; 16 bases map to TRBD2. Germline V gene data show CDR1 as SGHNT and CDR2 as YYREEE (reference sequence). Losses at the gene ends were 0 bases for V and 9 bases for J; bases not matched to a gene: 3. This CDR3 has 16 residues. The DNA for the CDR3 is TGTGCCAGCAGCTTGGGGGGGACTAGCGGGAGGGGTGAGCAGTTCTTC. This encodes CASSLGGTSGRGEQFF.

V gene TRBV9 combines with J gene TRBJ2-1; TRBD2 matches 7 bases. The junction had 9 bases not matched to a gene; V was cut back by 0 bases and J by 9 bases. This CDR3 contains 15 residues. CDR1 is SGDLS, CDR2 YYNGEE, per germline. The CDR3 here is CASSVAGEGWGEQFF. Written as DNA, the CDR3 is TGTGCCAGCAGCGTAGCTGGGGAGGGGTGGGGTGAGCAGTTCTTC.

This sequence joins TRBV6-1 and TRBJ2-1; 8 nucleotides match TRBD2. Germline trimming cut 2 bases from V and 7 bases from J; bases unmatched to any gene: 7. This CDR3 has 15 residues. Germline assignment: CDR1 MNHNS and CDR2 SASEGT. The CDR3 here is CASSEQSGGMNEQFF. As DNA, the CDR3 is TGTGCCAGCAGTGAACAAAGCGGGGGAATGAATGAGCAGTTCTTC.

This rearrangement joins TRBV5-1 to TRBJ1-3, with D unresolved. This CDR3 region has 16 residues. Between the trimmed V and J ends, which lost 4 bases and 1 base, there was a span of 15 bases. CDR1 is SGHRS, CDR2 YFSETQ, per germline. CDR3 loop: CASSLQPGVSGNTIYF. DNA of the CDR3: TGCGCCAGCAGCCTCCAACCCGGGGTGTCTGGAAACACCATATATTTT.

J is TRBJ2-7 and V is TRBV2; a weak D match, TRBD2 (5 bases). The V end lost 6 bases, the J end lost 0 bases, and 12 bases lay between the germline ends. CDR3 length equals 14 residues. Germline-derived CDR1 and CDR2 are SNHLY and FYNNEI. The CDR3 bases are TGTGCCAGCAGCGTCGGACTCAGCTCCTACGAGCAGTACTTC. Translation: CASSVGLSSYEQYF.

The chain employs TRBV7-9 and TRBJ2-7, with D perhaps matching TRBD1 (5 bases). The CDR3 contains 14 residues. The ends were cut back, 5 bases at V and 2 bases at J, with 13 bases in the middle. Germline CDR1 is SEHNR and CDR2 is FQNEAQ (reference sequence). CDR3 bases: TGTGCCAGCAGCGAGGCTCTACAGGCCTACGAGCAGTACTTC. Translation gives CASSEALQAYEQYF.

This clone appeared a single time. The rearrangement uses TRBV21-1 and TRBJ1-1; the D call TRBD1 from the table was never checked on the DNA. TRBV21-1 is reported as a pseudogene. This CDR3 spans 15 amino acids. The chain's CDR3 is CASSKGQGITTEAFF. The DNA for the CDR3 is TGTGCCAGCAGCAAGGGACAGGGGATTACCACTGAAGCTTTCTTT.

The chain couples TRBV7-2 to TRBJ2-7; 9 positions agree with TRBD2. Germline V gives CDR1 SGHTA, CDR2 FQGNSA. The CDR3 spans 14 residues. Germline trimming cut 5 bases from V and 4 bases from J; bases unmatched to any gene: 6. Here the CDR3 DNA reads TGTGCCAGCAGCCGTAGCGGGAGATCGTACGAGCAGTACTTC. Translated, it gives CASSRSGRSYEQYF.

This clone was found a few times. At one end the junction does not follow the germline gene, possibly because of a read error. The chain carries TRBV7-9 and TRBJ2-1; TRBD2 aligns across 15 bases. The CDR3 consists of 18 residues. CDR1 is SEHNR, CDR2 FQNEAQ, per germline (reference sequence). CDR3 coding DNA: TGTTCCAGCAGCACCGGGACTAGCGGGAGGTTAGGCTACAATGAGCAGTTCTTC. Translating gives CSSSTGTSGRLGYNEQFF. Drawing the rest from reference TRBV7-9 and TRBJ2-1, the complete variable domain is DTGVSQNPRHKITKRGQNVTFRCDPISEHNRLYWYRQTLGQGPEFLTYFQNEAQLEKSRLLSDRFSAERPKGSFSTLEIQRTEQGDSAMYLCSSSTGTSGRLGYNEQFFGPGTRLTVL.

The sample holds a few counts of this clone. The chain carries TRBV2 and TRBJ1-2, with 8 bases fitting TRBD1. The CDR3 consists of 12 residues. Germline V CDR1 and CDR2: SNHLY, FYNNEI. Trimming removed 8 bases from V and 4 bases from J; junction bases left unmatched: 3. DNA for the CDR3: TGTGCCAGCCAGACAGGGGCCTATGGCTACACCTTC. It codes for CASQTGAYGYTF.

Written as DNA, the CDR3 is TGTGCCAGCAGCTCACAGCCTACAGGAAAAGGCATATATTTT. Encoded protein: CASSSQPTGKGIYF. This chain uses TRBV7-6 with TRBJ1-3; D may be TRBD1 (5 bases). Looked up from germline, CDR1 is SGHVS and CDR2 is FNYEAQ. The CDR3 contains 14 residues. Trimming stripped 4 bases from V and 12 bases from J, with 19 bases between.

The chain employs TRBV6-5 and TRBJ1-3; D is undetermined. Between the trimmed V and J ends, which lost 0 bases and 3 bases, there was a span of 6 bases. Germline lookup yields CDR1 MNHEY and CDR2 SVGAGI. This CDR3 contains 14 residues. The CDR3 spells CASSYSRSGNTIYF. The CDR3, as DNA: TGTGCCAGCAGTTACTCGAGAAGTGGAAACACCATATATTTT.

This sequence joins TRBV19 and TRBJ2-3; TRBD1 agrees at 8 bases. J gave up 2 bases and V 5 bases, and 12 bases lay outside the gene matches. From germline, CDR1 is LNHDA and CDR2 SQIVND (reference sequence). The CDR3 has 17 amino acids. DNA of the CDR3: TGTGCCAGTAGTCCAGGGGTGGGGACAGGTTCCACAGATACGCAGTATTTT. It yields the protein CASSPGVGTGSTDTQYF.

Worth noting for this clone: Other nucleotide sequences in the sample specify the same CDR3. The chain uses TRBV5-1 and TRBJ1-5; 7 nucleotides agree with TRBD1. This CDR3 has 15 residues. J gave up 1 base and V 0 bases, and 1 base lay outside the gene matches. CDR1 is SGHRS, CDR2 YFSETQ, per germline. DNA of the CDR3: TGCGCCAGCAGCTTGGGACAGGGAAGCAATCAGCCCCAGCATTTT. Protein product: CASSLGQGSNQPQHF.